This is a list of T cell receptor beta chains from one sample in a study of shared clonotypes between healthy human individuals. Profiling relied on immunoSEQ multiplex PCR, and the TCRdb table lists in-frame clones only, not all of them. The sample has about half a million clones, about 72% seen once. Sequencing used PBMCs. The origin of the receptors is a woman aged 40 to 50 in good health. Some clones in this sample may be carry-over from other donors' samples. CDR3s include the opening cysteine and the closing phenylalanine or tryptophan. The order of the fields is V gene, J gene, D gene, clone size, CDR3 protein, CDR3 DNA. The D gene is left open where the match is weak. Clone size appears in some rows only: once, few, many, or a class for an expanded clone.

>TRBV7-2|TRBJ2-7|.|once
CASSLSRWAHEQYF
TGTGCCAGCAGCTTAAGCCGGTGGGCCCACGAGCAGTACTTC
>TRBV28|TRBJ2-7|TRBD1|.
CASSLGTATGEQYF
TGTGCCAGCAGTCTCGGGACAGCAACCGGCGAGCAGTACTTC
>TRBV7-9|TRBJ2-5|.|few
CASSSQGSGETQYF
TGTGCCAGCAGCTCCCAAGGAAGTGGAGAGACCCAGTACTTC
>TRBV4-2|TRBJ2-3|TRBD2|.
CASSQDGGIGTSGSTDTQYF
TGTGCCAGCAGCCAAGATGGTGGTATCGGGACTAGCGGGAGCACAGATACGCAGTATTTT
>TRBV10-2|TRBJ2-1|.|.
CASGVVADPFGNEQFF
TGCGCCAGCGGGGTAGTGGCAGACCCTTTTGGGAATGAGCAGTTCTTC
>TRBV5-6|TRBJ2-3|TRBD2|.
CASSWLTGGKDTQYF
TGTGCCAGCAGCTGGTTGACGGGAGGGAAAGATACGCAGTATTTT
>TRBV27|TRBJ2-7|.|once
CASSLARAYEQYF
TGTGCCAGCAGTTTAGCGCGGGCCTACGAGCAGTACTTC
>TRBV7-2|TRBJ2-5|TRBD2|.
CASSLTGLAIVETQYF
TGTGCCAGCAGCTTAACGGGACTAGCGATCGTGGAGACCCAGTACTTC
>TRBV7-9|TRBJ1-1|.|.
CASSLLGGAVNTEAFF
TGTGCCAGCAGCTTATTGGGGGGCGCGGTGAACACTGAAGCTTTCTTT
>TRBV25-1|TRBJ1-5|.|.
CATTPGAGNQPQHF
TGTGCCACCACTCCTGGGGCGGGGAATCAGCCCCAGCATTTT
>TRBV7-8|TRBJ1-5|.|.
CASSLASGQPQHF
TGTGCCAGCAGCTTAGCGTCGGGGCAGCCCCAGCATTTT
>TRBV27|TRBJ2-1|.|.
CASSPASWVEQFF
TGTGCCAGCAGTCCCGCCTCATGGGTTGAGCAGTTCTTC
>TRBV7-9|TRBJ2-5|.|once
CASSLAWGAETQYF
TGTGCCAGCAGCTTAGCGTGGGGTGCGGAGACCCAGTACTTC
>TRBV27|TRBJ1-4|.|.
CASSPRTVQNEKLFF
TGTGCCAGCAGCCCCCGGACGGTCCAAAATGAAAAACTGTTTTTT
>TRBV5-1|TRBJ2-1|TRBD2|.
CASSLTSGGNEQFF
TGCGCCAGCAGCTTAACTAGCGGGGGGAATGAGCAGTTCTTC
>TRBV5-1|TRBJ2-3|.|.
CASSPFGGGSTDTQYF
TGCGCCAGCAGCCCCTTTGGAGGGGGCAGTACAGATACGCAGTATTTT
>TRBV10-3|TRBJ2-2|.|.
CAISESIRGGELFF
TGTGCCATCAGTGAGTCGATCCGCGGAGGGGAGCTGTTTTTT
>TRBV11-2|TRBJ2-7|.|.
CASSPRQVYEQYF
TGTGCCAGCAGCCCTCGGCAGGTCTACGAGCAGTACTTC
>TRBV7-2|TRBJ2-7|.|.
CASSPIGLGEQYF
TGTGCCAGCAGCCCTATTGGACTTGGGGAGCAGTACTTC
>TRBV10-2|TRBJ1-1|.|.
CASSESRGARAFF
TGCGCCAGCAGTGAGTCGCGGGGGGCTCGCGCTTTCTTT
>TRBV9|TRBJ1-2|TRBD1|.
CASSVGEGAHYGYTF
TGTGCCAGCAGCGTAGGGGAGGGGGCGCACTATGGCTACACCTTC
>TRBV7-2|TRBJ2-7|TRBD1|.
CASSAGQGALYEQYF
TGTGCCAGCAGCGCCGGACAGGGGGCTCTCTACGAGCAGTACTTC
>TRBV13|TRBJ2-1|.|.
CASSLAGSSYNEQFF
TGTGCCAGCAGCTTAGCAGGGAGCTCCTACAATGAGCAGTTCTTC
>TRBV7-8|TRBJ2-7|.|.
CASSPVWTSSYEQYF
TGTGCCAGCAGCCCTGTCTGGACGAGCTCCTACGAGCAGTACTTC
>TRBV29-1|TRBJ2-2|.|few
CSVEDTGQLDGELFF
TGCAGCGTTGAAGATACGGGGCAATTGGACGGGGAGCTGTTTTTT
>TRBV7-2|TRBJ2-7|.|.
CASSLRQGPYEQYF
TGTGCCAGCAGCTTAAGGCAGGGCCCCTACGAGCAGTACTTC
>TRBV7-2|TRBJ2-7|.|few
CASSSQGTSYEQYF
TGTGCCAGCAGCTCGCAGGGGACGTCCTACGAGCAGTACTTC
>TRBV7-3|TRBJ1-1|.|.
CASRPGLSMNTEAFF
TGTGCCAGCAGGCCCGGACTGAGCATGAACACTGAAGCTTTCTTT
>TRBV4-2|TRBJ2-2|TRBD1|.
CASSLSQGAHGELFF
TGTGCCAGCAGCCTCTCACAGGGGGCGCACGGGGAGCTGTTTTTT
>TRBV5-1|TRBJ2-3|.|.
CASSQTSLPDTQYF
TGCGCCAGCAGCCAGACTAGTTTGCCAGATACGCAGTATTTT
>TRBV4-3|TRBJ2-3|.|once
CASSPAVSTHTDTQYF
TGCGCCAGCAGCCCCGCCGTTAGTACACACACAGATACGCAGTATTTT
>TRBV10-3|TRBJ2-3|TRBD1|.
CAISWTGRDTQYF
TGTGCCATCAGTTGGACAGGGAGGGATACGCAGTATTTT
>TRBV5-5|TRBJ2-7|TRBD2|.
CASSLDTSVRYEQYF
TGTGCCAGCAGCTTGGACACTAGCGTGAGATACGAGCAGTACTTC
>TRBV18|TRBJ1-2|.|.
CASSPQEGNYGYTF
TGTGCCAGCTCACCCCAGGAGGGTAACTATGGCTACACCTTC
>TRBV18|TRBJ2-2|.|.
CATSTAGGELFF
TGTGCCACTTCCACAGCGGGCGGGGAGCTGTTTTTT
>TRBV18|TRBJ2-7|.|.
CASSPSRAYAYEQYF
TGTGCCAGCTCACCCTCTAGAGCCTACGCCTACGAGCAGTACTTC
>TRBV14|TRBJ1-2|.|few
CASSPSGNLLAYGYTF
TGTGCCAGCAGCCCATCGGGGAATCTTCTCGCCTATGGCTACACCTTC
>TRBV5-4|TRBJ2-7|TRBD1|.
CASSLAPGTGLSYEQYF
TGTGCCAGCAGCTTGGCCCCCGGGACAGGCCTTTCCTACGAGCAGTACTTC
>TRBV5-1|TRBJ1-5|.|.
CASSYGDYSNQPQHF
TGCGCCAGCAGCTATGGGGATTATAGCAATCAGCCCCAGCATTTT
>TRBV9|TRBJ2-1|.|.
CASSVAGLSYNEQFF
TGTGCCAGCAGCGTAGCGGGACTCTCCTACAATGAGCAGTTCTTC